This T cell receptor (beta chain) was sequenced in a study of T-cell memory formation after mild COVID-19. Per germline, CDR1 KGHDR and CDR2 SFDVKD. The length of the CDR3 is 15 residues. With 9 bases clipped from V and 7 bases from J, the junction kept 7 bases outside the gene matches. In TCRdb, the 5' RACE reads were re-called with MiXCR into one record per CDR3 protein. The sample contains roughly 130,000 distinct CDR3 sequences, 16% of which appear only once. This clonotype turned up a few times. The rearrangement links TRBV24-1 to TRBJ2-1, with 14 bases identical to TRBD2. The sequencing sample was made of PBMCs or a T cell subset sorted from them (not recorded which). This TCR came from an adult woman who had mild COVID-19 (a few samples of this study predate the infection). Cell type and time point are not known. CDR3 sequence: CATGTSGRTGNEQFF. The CDR3 region has the DNA TGTGCCACCGGGACTAGCGGGAGAACTGGGAATGAGCAGTTCTTC.